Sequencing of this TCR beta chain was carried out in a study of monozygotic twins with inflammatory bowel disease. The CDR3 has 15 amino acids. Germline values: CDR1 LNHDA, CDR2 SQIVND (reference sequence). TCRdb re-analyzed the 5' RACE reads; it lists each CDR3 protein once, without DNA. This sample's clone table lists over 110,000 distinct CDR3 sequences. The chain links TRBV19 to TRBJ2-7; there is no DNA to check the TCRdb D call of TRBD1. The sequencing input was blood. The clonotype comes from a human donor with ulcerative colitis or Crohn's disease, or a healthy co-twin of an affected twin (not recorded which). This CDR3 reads CASSISLAGAYEQYF.